These T cell receptor beta chains were read from a single sample in a study of shared clonotypes between healthy human individuals. Only in-frame clones appear in the TCRdb table, and some are missing; sequencing was by immunoSEQ multiplex PCR. Among 2 million or so clones listed, about 95% were seen once. What was sequenced was naive CD8+ T cells sorted from blood. The receptor set was obtained from a man between 18 and 35 years old in good health. The CDR3 runs from the conserved cysteine through the conserved F or W. Fields, in order: D gene, J gene, clone size, V gene, CDR3 protein, CDR3 DNA. A D gene is named only where the DNA matches it firmly. Clone size, where shown, is once, few, many, or a class for clones that have expanded.

.,TRBJ2-7,.,TRBV21-1,CASSKAEPSYEQYF,TGTGCCAGCAGCAAAGCGGAACCTTCCTACGAGCAGTACTTC
TRBD2,TRBJ2-7,.,TRBV28,CASSLGTSGVGTYEQYF,TGTGCCAGCAGTTTGGGGACTAGCGGGGTCGGAACCTACGAGCAGTACTTC
.,TRBJ2-7,.,TRBV7-2,CASSLGTEGPPSGF,TGTGCCAGCAGCTTAGGGACAGAAGGCCCCCCATCGGGCTTC
TRBD2,TRBJ2-3,.,TRBV5-1,CASSSGLAGVITDTQYF,TGCGCCAGCAGCTCCGGACTAGCGGGAGTAATCACAGATACGCAGTATTTT
.,TRBJ2-1,.,TRBV13,CASSEAETYNEQFF,TGTGCCAGCAGTGAAGCGGAGACCTACAATGAGCAGTTCTTC
.,TRBJ2-3,.,TRBV30,CAWDASGSSTDTQYF,TGTGCCTGGGACGCCTCGGGGTCAAGCACAGATACGCAGTATTTT
.,TRBJ1-6,few,TRBV30,CAWTSGYNSPLHF,TGTGCCTGGACCAGTGGGTATAATTCACCCCTCCACTTT
TRBD2,TRBJ2-7,once,TRBV19,CASSNPGGAGNYEQYF,TGTGCCAGTAGCAACCCCGGGGGGGCTGGTAACTACGAGCAGTACTTC
.,TRBJ2-7,.,TRBV7-2,CASSSYPGVYEQYF,TGTGCCAGCAGTTCATATCCCGGGGTCTACGAGCAGTACTTC
TRBD2,TRBJ2-2,.,TRBV4-1,CASSRLASDTGELFF,TGCGCCAGCAGTCGACTAGCGAGTGACACCGGGGAGCTGTTTTTT
TRBD1,TRBJ2-5,.,TRBV5-6,CASGQGQGAVETQYF,TGTGCCAGCGGCCAAGGACAGGGGGCTGTAGAGACCCAGTACTTC
.,TRBJ1-1,.,TRBV4-1,CASSQGPLNTEAFF,TGCGCCAGCAGCCAAGGACCGTTGAACACTGAAGCTTTCTTT
.,TRBJ1-1,.,TRBV10-2,CASSEPLSTEAFF,TGCGCCAGCAGTGAGCCCCTTAGCACTGAAGCTTTCTTT
.,TRBJ2-7,.,TRBV18,CASSPGLSGSPFDEQYF,TGTGCCAGCTCCCCAGGGCTATCCGGGAGCCCTTTTGACGAGCAGTACTTC
.,TRBJ2-3,.,TRBV10-3,CAIGRSGWVGTHTQYF,TGTGCCATCGGACGGAGTGGGTGGGTGGGCACGCATACGCAGTATTTT
TRBD1,TRBJ1-2,.,TRBV5-6,CASSLARGRTRYSGGYTF,TGTGCCAGCAGCTTGGCCAGGGGGCGGACTCGGTACTCGGGTGGCTACACCTTC
.,TRBJ1-5,.,TRBV9,CASSPAWGADQPQHF,TGTGCCAGCAGCCCCGCCTGGGGGGCCGATCAGCCCCAGCATTTT
.,TRBJ1-2,.,TRBV29-1,CSVAGRQANYGYTF,TGCAGCGTGGCGGGACGGCAAGCTAACTATGGCTACACCTTC
TRBD1,TRBJ2-3,.,TRBV27,CATALVPGQEADTQYF,TGTGCCACCGCGTTAGTCCCGGGACAGGAGGCAGATACGCAGTATTTT
TRBD2,TRBJ2-7,.,TRBV7-9,CASSTGPAGDEQYF,TGTGCCAGCAGCACAGGCCCAGCGGGAGACGAGCAGTACTTC
TRBD1,TRBJ2-7,once,TRBV5-6,CASSSGGSYEQYF,TGTGCCAGCAGCTCAGGGGGCTCCTACGAGCAGTACTTC
.,TRBJ2-7,.,TRBV9,CASSADSPTYEQYF,TGTGCCAGCAGCGCCGATTCTCCCACCTACGAGCAGTACTTC
.,TRBJ1-1,.,TRBV2,CALGGRSTEAFF,TGTGCCCTTGGAGGCAGGAGCACTGAAGCTTTCTTT
TRBD1,TRBJ1-2,.,TRBV6-5,CASSYSGTGHGYTF,TGTGCCAGCAGTTATTCCGGGACAGGCCATGGCTACACCTTC
TRBD1,TRBJ2-7,.,TRBV11-2,CASSLTGQGHPYEQYF,TGTGCCAGCAGCTTAACTGGACAGGGGCATCCCTACGAGCAGTACTTC
.,TRBJ1-3,.,TRBV5-4,CASSLPSGNTIYF,TGTGCCAGCAGCTTGCCTTCGGGAAACACCATATATTTT
.,TRBJ2-5,once,TRBV2,CASGGGWGETQYF,TGTGCCAGCGGCGGGGGCTGGGGCGAGACCCAGTACTTC
.,TRBJ1-2,.,TRBV4-1,CASSQVKGNYGYTF,TGCGCCAGCAGCCAGGTAAAGGGGAACTATGGCTACACCTTC
.,TRBJ1-2,.,TRBV14,CASSQVHRDRYGYTF,TGTGCCAGCAGCCAAGTTCACAGGGACCGGTATGGCTACACCTTC
.,TRBJ1-1,once,TRBV5-5,CASSLDPGLNTEAFF,TGTGCCAGCAGCTTGGACCCAGGGCTGAACACTGAAGCTTTCTTT